Below, one TCR beta chain is given with its context. As yet, its antigen is unknown. TCRdb redid the calling of the reads with MiXCR, one entry per CDR3 protein. The sample has about half a million distinct CDR3 sequences, roughly 46% seen once. The data are from a study of T cell repertoires in cytomegalovirus infection. Study-wide background: In the study, CMV epitopes included recently identified HLA-C-restricted and well-studied HLA-B-restricted ones. Through public TCR beta signatures, both CMV infection and matching HLA type were indicated.

The CDR3 is made up of 11 amino acids. After removal of 10 bases from V and 6 bases from J, the junction contained 5 bases not matched to a gene. Germline CDR1 MNHEY, CDR2 SVGAGI. This sequence was found in a human donor in good health (CMV status not recorded). Some clones in this sample may be carry-over from other donors' samples. The material sequenced was cultured PBMCs, taken from culture after CMV antigen stimulation. The chain recombines TRBV6-5 with TRBJ1-2; 7 nucleotides match TRBD1. DNA for the CDR3: TGTGCCACCGGGACAGCCAATGGCTACACCTTC. Amino acids: CATGTANGYTF.